Sequencing of this T cell receptor (beta chain) was carried out in a study of blood T cell repertoires in COVID-19. Original handling: Amplified reference gene primers provided the basis for estimating nucleated cell counts. Profiling relied on immunoSEQ multiplex PCR, and the TCRdb table lists in-frame clones only, not all of them. D and trimming were read from the DNA, whereas the V and J calls and clone size are those reported in that table. The data contain around 700,000 clones, about 87% of them seen just once; the ten biggest clones take up roughly 0.25%. Germline CDR1 LNHDA, CDR2 SQIVND (reference sequence). Trimming took 11 bases from V and 7 from J; bases not matched to a gene: 22. The CDR3 is made up of 17 amino acids.

The chain employs TRBV19 and TRBJ1-3; 8 nucleotides line up with TRBD1. Sequencing was carried out using peripheral blood. The clonotype originates from a woman between 18 and 29 years old with acute or convalescent COVID-19. The CDR3 region is CAPMGQAGQGAWNTIYF. CDR3 nucleotide sequence: TGTGCCCCAATGGGGCAGGCGGGCCAGGGGGCATGGAACACCATATATTTT.